This TCR beta chain was found in a study of blood T cell repertoires in COVID-19. Study information: Material from acute and convalescent COVID-19 was sourced from the United States, Italy and Spain. PBMCs, B-cell-depleted T cells, or T cells were the source of the cDNA or gDNA that made up the material.

V lost 2 bases, J lost 3 bases, and 16 bases lay in between. The CDR3 covers 16 residues. Looked up from germline, CDR1 is MNHEY and CDR2 is SVGAGI. Original processing methods: Scientists estimated how many nucleated cells there were by amplifying reference gene primers. Libraries were prepared by immunoSEQ multiplex PCR; TCRdb keeps only in-frame clonotypes and omits some of them. V, J and clone size derive from that table, while D and trimming were established from the DNA sequence. This sample has approximately 170,000 clones; around nine tenths occur once, and the top ten carry roughly 3.3%. This clonotype originated in a man in his 70s with acute or convalescent COVID-19. The rearrangement joins TRBV6-5 to TRBJ1-2, with a possible D match to TRBD1 (6 bases). The sequencing sample was made of peripheral blood. The CDR3 loop reads CASSYRQPGGHYGYTF. In DNA, the CDR3 is TGTGCCAGCAGTTACCGCCAACCGGGGGGCCACTATGGCTACACCTTC.